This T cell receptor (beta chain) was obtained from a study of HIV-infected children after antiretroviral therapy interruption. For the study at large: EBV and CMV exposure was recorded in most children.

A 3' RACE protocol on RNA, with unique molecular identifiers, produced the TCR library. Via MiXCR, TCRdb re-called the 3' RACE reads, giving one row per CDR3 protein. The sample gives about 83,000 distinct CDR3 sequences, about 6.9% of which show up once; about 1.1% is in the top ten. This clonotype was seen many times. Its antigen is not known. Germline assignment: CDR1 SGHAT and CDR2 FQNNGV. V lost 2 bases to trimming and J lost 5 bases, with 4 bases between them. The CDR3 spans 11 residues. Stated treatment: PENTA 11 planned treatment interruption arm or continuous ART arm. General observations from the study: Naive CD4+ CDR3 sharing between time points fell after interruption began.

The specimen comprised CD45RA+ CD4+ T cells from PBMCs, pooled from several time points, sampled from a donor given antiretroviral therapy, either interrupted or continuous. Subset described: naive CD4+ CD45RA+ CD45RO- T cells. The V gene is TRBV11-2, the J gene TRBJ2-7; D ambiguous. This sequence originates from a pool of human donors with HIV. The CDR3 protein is CASSLSHEQYF. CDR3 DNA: TGTGCCAGCAGCTTAAGCCACGAGCAGTACTTC.